This T cell receptor (beta chain) was found in a study of blood T cell repertoires in COVID-19. Study information: Some COVID-19 samples were acute and others convalescent; all came from the United States, Italy and Spain. The analysed material was cDNA or gDNA that came from T cells, B-cell-depleted T cells, or PBMCs.

V gave up 3 bases and J gave up 12 bases, with 15 bases separating them. The CDR3 runs to 13 residues. Germline V gives CDR1 ENHRY, CDR2 SYGVKD. In the original analysis: By means of reference gene primer amplification, nucleated cell counts were estimated. TCRdb's table, derived via immunoSEQ multiplex PCR, lists solely in-frame clones and lacks some. V and J calls and clone size follow that table, whereas D and trimming were derived from the DNA. The table lists about 190,000 clones, approximately 80% of them singletons. V gene TRBV10-3 combines with J gene TRBJ2-1, with D tentatively TRBD2 (6 bases). The clonotype comes from a man in his 60s with acute or convalescent COVID-19. Sequenced: peripheral blood. In DNA, the CDR3 is TGTGCCATCAGTGAAGCGGGTGGGGAGGTGCAGTTCTTC. Its translation: CAISEAGGEVQFF.